These 14 T cell receptor beta chains came from one sample sequenced in a study of T-cell reconstitution after alpha-beta-depleted transplantation in children. Unique molecular identifiers were incorporated during preparation of the TCRbeta library. TCRdb itself ran the PCR reads through MiXCR, one entry per CDR3 protein. The data hold hundreds of thousands of distinct CDR3 sequences, with about 10% observed a single time. Here the sequenced sample was PBMCs from the stem cell graft donor, taken from the stem cell graft. Receptors originate from a human donor who donated a stem cell graft to a child with acute myeloid leukemia.

The genes are TRBV7-2 and TRBJ2-3; tentative D call: TRBD2 (6 bases). Germline lookup yields CDR1 SGHTA and CDR2 FQGNSA. The CDR3 runs 15 residues. Trimming cost V 3 bases and J 2 bases, with 12 bases left between them. The CDR3 region has the DNA TGTGCCAGCAGCTTCTCGGGACTTACCACAGATACGCAGTATTTT. Its protein is CASSFSGLTTDTQYF.

The chain employs TRBV11-3 and TRBJ2-1; 13 bases align to TRBD2. CDR1 and CDR2 (germline): SGHNT, YENEEA. Trimming cost V 5 bases and J 10 bases; bases outside gene matches: 5. The CDR3 contains 14 residues. The CDR3 DNA reads as TGTGCCAGCAGCCAACTAGCGGGAGGGAGAGAGCAGTTCTTC. Its translation is CASSQLAGGREQFF.

CDR3 sequence (DNA): TGTGCCAGCTCACCACCAGGAAATGACTTAGCCTACGAGCAGTACTTC. Translation: CASSPPGNDLAYEQYF. The chain combines TRBV18 with TRBJ2-7; D is uncertain. CDR1 KGHSH and CDR2 LQKENI come from the germline V gene. Trimming stripped 0 bases from V and 2 bases from J, with 14 bases between. The CDR3 runs 16 residues.

This clonotype was seen ten or more times. This chain joins TRBV28 and TRBJ2-7, with no clear D. The CDR3 has 13 residues. V lost 6 bases and J 3 bases, leaving 12 bases between the germline ends. The V gene's germline CDR1 is MDHEN and CDR2 SYDVKM. CDR3 loop: CASRSSGVYEQYF. CDR3 bases: TGTGCCAGCAGGAGCAGTGGGGTCTACGAGCAGTACTTC.

This clonotype was seen at least ten times. The rearrangement uses TRBV30 and TRBJ2-1, with 8 nucleotides matching TRBD2. The CDR3 has 11 residues. From germline, CDR1 is GTSNPN and CDR2 SVGIG (reference sequence). Germline trimming cut 4 bases from V and 15 bases from J; bases unmatched to any gene: 8. CDR3 bases: TGTGCCTGGACGACGGGAGGGGATGCGTTCTTC. It specifies CAWTTGGDAFF.

CDR3 sequence: CSAREVTGMETQYF. In DNA, the CDR3 is TGCAGTGCTAGAGAGGTGACAGGGATGGAGACCCAGTACTTC. This chain connects TRBV20-1 to TRBJ2-5; TRBD1 aligns across 7 bases. The CDR3 is made up of 14 amino acids. V was clipped by 0 bases and J by 5 bases; unmatched bases: 6. Germline V gene lookup returns CDR1 DFQATT and CDR2 SNEGSKA (reference sequence).

This clonotype was recorded a few times. This chain's CDR3 is CASSSSSATAQQYF. The CDR3 DNA is TGTGCCAGCAGTTCCTCCTCGGCAACTGCACAGCAGTACTTC. The J gene is TRBJ2-7, the V gene TRBV28; D is uncertain. The V gene's germline CDR1 is MDHEN and CDR2 SYDVKM. CDR3 length: 14 residues. V lost 4 bases and J lost 8, with 18 bases in between.

This clonotype was counted only a few times. V and J are TRBV7-9 and TRBJ2-7; the D gene is possibly TRBD1 (5 bases). The length of the CDR3 is 15 residues. Trimming took off 2 bases at V and 0 bases at J, with 11 bases between the two ends. Germline V gene data show CDR1 as SEHNR and CDR2 as FQNEAQ (reference sequence). The CDR3 DNA is TGTGCCAGCAGCTTAAGGGGCCCGGGCTCCTACGAGCAGTACTTC. It is translated as CASSLRGPGSYEQYF.

The chain couples TRBV12-3 or TRBV12-4 to TRBJ2-4; D remains unclear. CDR3 length: 11 residues. The V gene lost 8 bases and the J gene lost 0 bases, with 2 bases spanning the gap. CDR3 nucleotides: TGTGCCAGCTTAGCCAAAAACATTCAGTACTTC. Amino acid sequence: CASLAKNIQYF.

The chain carries TRBV29-1 and TRBJ2-7; 7 positions match TRBD2. Germline V lookup: CDR1 SQVTM, CDR2 ANQGSEA. The ends lost 1 base at V and 0 bases at J; junction bases unmatched: 6. The CDR3 extends over 15 amino acids. CDR3 sequence reads: CSVEGASGSSYEQYF. CDR3 coding DNA: TGCAGCGTTGAAGGGGCTAGCGGAAGCTCCTACGAGCAGTACTTC.

The J gene is TRBJ1-1, the V gene TRBV14; 11 bases match TRBD1. The germline gives CDR1 SGHDN, CDR2 FVKESK. The ends lost 3 bases at V and 5 bases at J; junction bases unmatched: 5. The length of the CDR3 is 15 residues. The CDR3 DNA reads TGTGCCAGCAGCCACCGGACAGGGGGCGGAACTGAAGCTTTCTTT. It encodes CASSHRTGGGTEAFF. The full variable domain, in which reference TRBV14 and TRBJ1-1 provide the parts outside the CDR3, is EAGVTQFPSHSVIEKGQTVTLRCDPISGHDNLYWYRRVMGKEIKFLLHFVKESKQDESGMPNNRFLAERTGGTYSTLKVQPAELEDSGVYFCASSHRTGGGTEAFFGQGTRLTVV.

This chain links TRBV20-1 with TRBJ2-1; TRBD2 aligns across 9 bases. V lost 5 bases, J lost 3 bases, and 11 bases stayed unmatched. Germline V CDR1 and CDR2: DFQATT, SNEGSKA (reference sequence). This CDR3 spans 16 amino acids. CDR3 coding DNA: TGCAGTGCTCCCCCCTCACTAGCGGGTGTCTACAATGAGCAGTTCTTC. It encodes CSAPPSLAGVYNEQFF.

This clonotype was observed many times. The chain is built from TRBV7-9 and TRBJ1-4; D might be TRBD1 (6 bases). Trimming pared 5 bases from V and 0 bases from J, leaving 10 bases between. Germline CDR1 and CDR2: SEHNR and FQNEAQ (reference sequence). The CDR3 is 15 residues long. CDR3 region: CASSQGGTTNEKLFF. CDR3 DNA sequence: TGTGCCAGCAGCCAAGGGGGTACAACTAATGAAAAACTGTTTTTT.

This clonotype was detected only a few times. The rearrangement links TRBV4-2 to TRBJ2-7, with unresolved D. The CDR3 spans 15 residues. The V end was cut by 0 bases, the J end by 5 bases, with 14 bases between. Germline V gene sequence: CDR1 LGHNA, CDR2 YNFKEQ. The CDR3 region is CASSQDRLVVNEQYF. Here the CDR3 DNA reads TGTGCCAGCAGCCAAGATCGCCTAGTCGTCAACGAGCAGTACTTC.